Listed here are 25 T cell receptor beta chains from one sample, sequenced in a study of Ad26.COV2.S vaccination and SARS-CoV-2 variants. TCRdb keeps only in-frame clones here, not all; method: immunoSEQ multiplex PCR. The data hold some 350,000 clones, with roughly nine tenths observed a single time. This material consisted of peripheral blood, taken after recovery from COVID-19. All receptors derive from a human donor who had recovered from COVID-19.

The DNA of the CDR3 is TGTGCCAGCAGTTACTCGGGGTCGCGGGTGCGAGATGGCTACACCTTC. The encoded protein is CASSYSGSRVRDGYTF. This chain links TRBV6-5 with TRBJ1-2; no firm D call. This CDR3 has 16 amino acids. Deletions cut 0 bases from V and 6 bases from J, with 17 bases between. Germline CDR1 reads MNHEY; CDR2 reads SVGAGI.

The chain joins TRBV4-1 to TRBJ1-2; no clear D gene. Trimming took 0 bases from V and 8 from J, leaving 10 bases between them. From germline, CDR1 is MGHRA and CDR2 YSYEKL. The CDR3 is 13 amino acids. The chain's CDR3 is CASSQDELRGYTF. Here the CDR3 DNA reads TGCGCCAGCAGCCAAGATGAACTCCGGGGCTACACCTTC.

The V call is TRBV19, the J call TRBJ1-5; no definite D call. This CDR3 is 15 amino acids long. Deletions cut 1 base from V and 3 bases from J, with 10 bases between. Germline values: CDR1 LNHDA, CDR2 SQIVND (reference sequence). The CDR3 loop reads CASSIVGRDNQPQHF. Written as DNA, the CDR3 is TGTGCCAGTAGTATAGTCGGACGGGACAATCAGCCCCAGCATTTT.

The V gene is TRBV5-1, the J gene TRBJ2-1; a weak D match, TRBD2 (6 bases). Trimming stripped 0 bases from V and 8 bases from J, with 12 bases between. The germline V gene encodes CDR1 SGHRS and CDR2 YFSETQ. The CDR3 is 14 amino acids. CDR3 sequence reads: CASSLGWGVDEQFF. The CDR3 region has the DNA TGCGCCAGCAGCTTGGGTTGGGGGGTTGATGAGCAGTTCTTC.

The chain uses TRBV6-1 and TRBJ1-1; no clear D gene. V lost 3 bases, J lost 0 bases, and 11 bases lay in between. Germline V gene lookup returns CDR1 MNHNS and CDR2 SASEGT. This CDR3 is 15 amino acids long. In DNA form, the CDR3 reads TGTGCCAGCAGTGAGGCAGGTGGGTTGAACACTGAAGCTTTCTTT. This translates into CASSEAGGLNTEAFF.

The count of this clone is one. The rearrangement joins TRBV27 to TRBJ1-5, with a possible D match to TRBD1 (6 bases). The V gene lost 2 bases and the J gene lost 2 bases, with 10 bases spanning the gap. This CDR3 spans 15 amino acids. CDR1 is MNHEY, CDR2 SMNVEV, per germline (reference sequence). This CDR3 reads CASSLRGQRNQPQHF. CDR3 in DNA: TGTGCCAGCAGTTTACGAGGACAGCGCAATCAGCCCCAGCATTTT.

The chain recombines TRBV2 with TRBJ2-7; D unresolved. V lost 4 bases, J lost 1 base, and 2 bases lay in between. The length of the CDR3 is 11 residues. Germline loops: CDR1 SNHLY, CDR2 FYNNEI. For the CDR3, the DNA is TGTGCCAGCAGTGTATCCTACGAGCAGTACTTC. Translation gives CASSVSYEQYF.

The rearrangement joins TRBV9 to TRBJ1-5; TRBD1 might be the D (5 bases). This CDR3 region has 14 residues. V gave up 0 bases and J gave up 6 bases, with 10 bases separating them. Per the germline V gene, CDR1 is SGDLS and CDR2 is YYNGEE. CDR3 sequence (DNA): TGTGCCAGCAGCGTAGGGCAGGGACGTCAGCCCCAGCATTTT. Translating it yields CASSVGQGRQPQHF. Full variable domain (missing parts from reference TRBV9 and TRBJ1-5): DSGVTQTPKHLITATGQRVTLRCSPRSGDLSVYWYQQSLDQGLQFLIQYYNGEERAKGNILERFSAQQFPDLHSELNLSSLELGDSALYFCASSVGQGRQPQHFGDGTRLSIL.

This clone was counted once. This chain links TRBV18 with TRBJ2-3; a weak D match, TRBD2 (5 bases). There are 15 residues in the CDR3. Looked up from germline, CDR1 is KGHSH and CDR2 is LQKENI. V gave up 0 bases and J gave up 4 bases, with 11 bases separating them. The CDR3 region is CASSPPSLAADTQYF. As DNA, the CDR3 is TGTGCCAGCTCACCACCCTCGCTAGCCGCAGATACGCAGTATTTT.

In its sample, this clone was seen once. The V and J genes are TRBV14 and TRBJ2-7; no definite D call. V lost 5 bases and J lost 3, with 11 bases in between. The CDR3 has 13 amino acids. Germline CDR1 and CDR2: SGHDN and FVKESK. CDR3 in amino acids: CASSYRTGYEQYF. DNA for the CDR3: TGTGCCAGCAGCTATAGGACCGGCTACGAGCAGTACTTC.

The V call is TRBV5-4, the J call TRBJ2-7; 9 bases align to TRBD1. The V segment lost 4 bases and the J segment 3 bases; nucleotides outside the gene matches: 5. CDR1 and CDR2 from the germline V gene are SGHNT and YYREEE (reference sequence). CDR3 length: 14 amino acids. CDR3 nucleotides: TGTGCCAGCAGCCACGGACAGGGGAACTACGAGCAGTACTTC. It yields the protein CASSHGQGNYEQYF.

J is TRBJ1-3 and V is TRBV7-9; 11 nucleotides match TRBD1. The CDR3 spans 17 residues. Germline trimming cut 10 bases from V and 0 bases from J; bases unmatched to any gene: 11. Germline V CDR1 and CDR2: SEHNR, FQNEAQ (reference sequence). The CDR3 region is CAIPGQGEHSSGNTIYF. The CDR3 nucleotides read TGTGCCATCCCGGGACAGGGGGAACATAGCTCTGGAAACACCATATATTTT. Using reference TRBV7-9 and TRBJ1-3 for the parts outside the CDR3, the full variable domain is DTGVSQNPRHKITKRGQNVTFRCDPISEHNRLYWYRQTLGQGPEFLTYFQNEAQLEKSRLLSDRFSAERPKGSFSTLEIQRTEQGDSAMYLCAIPGQGEHSSGNTIYFGEGSWLTVV.

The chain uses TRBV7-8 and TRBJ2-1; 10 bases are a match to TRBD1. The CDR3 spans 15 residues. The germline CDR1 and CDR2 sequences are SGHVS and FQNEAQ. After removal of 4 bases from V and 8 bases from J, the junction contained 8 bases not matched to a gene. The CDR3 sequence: CASSSDRGLGDEQFF. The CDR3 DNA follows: TGTGCCAGCAGCTCCGACAGGGGGCTCGGGGATGAGCAGTTCTTC.

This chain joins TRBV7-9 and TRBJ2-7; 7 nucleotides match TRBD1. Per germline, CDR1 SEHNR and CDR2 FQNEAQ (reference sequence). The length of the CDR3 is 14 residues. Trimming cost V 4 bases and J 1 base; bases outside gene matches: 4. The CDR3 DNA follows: TGTGCCAGCAGCTCCCCGACAGGGTCCTACGAGCAGTACTTC. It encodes CASSSPTGSYEQYF.

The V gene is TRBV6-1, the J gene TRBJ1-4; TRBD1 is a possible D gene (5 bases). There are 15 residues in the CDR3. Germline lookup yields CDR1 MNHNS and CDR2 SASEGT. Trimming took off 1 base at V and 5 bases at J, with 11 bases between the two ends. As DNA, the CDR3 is TGTGCCAGCAGTGAAGAGAGACAGTTCAATGAAAAACTGTTTTTT. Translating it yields CASSEERQFNEKLFF.

As DNA, the CDR3 is TGTGCCAGCAGCTTAGGGGGGCAGGGAAGCTACACCTTC. Encoded protein: CASSLGGQGSYTF. V usage is TRBV7-9 and J usage is TRBJ1-2, with D possibly TRBD1 on 6 matching bases. V lost 1 base and J lost 9, with 12 bases in between. This CDR3 is 13 amino acids long. Germline V CDR1 and CDR2: SEHNR, FQNEAQ (reference sequence). Full variable domain (missing parts from reference TRBV7-9 and TRBJ1-2): DTGVSQNPRHKITKRGQNVTFRCDPISEHNRLYWYRQTLGQGPEFLTYFQNEAQLEKSRLLSDRFSAERPKGSFSTLEIQRTEQGDSAMYLCASSLGGQGSYTFGSGTRLTVV.

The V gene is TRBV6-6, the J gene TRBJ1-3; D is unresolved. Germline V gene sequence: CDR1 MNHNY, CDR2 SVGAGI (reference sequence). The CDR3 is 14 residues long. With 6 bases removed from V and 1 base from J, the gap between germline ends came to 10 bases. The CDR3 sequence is CASSPDGSGNTIYF. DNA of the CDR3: TGTGCCAGCAGCCCCGACGGATCTGGAAACACCATATATTTT.

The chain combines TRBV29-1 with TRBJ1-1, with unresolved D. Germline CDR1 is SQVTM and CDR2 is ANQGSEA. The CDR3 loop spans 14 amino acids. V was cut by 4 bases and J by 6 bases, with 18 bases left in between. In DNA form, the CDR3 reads TGCAGCGTTGCCCCGGGCCCCCAGAAAGCTGAAGCTTTCTTT. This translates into CSVAPGPQKAEAFF.

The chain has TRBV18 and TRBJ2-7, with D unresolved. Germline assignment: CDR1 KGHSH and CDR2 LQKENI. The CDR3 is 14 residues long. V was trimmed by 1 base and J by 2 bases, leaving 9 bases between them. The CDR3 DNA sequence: TGTGCCAGCTCACCACAGGGAACGGCCTACGAGCAGTACTTC. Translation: CASSPQGTAYEQYF.

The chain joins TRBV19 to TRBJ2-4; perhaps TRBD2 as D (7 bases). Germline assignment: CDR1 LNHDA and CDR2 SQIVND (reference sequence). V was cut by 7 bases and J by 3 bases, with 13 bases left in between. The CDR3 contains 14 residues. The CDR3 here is CASTGGGFKNIQYF. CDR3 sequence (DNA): TGTGCCAGTACCGGCGGGGGCTTCAAAAACATTCAGTACTTC.

CDR3 DNA sequence: TGTGCCAGCAGCTTCGGGGACCCCCTCCACTTT. Protein sequence: CASSFGDPLHF. The rearrangement links TRBV6-5 to TRBJ1-6, with a tentative D call TRBD1 (5 bases). The CDR3 has 11 residues. In germline, CDR1 is MNHEY, CDR2 SVGAGI. Trimming took 6 bases from V and 13 from J, leaving 10 bases between them.

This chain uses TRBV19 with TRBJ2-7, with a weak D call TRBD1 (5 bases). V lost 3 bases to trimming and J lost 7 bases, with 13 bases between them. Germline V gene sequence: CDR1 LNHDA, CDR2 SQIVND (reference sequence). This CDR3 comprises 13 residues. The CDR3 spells CASSMFPGREQYF. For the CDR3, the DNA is TGTGCCAGTAGTATGTTCCCAGGGCGGGAGCAGTACTTC.

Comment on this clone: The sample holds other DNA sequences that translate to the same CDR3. CDR3 region: CASSLGGRETQYF. CDR3 sequence (DNA): TGTGCCAGCAGCTTGGGGGGGCGGGAGACCCAGTACTTC. V and J are TRBV7-3 and TRBJ2-5; tentatively, D is TRBD2 (7 bases). The CDR3 consists of 13 residues. Germline lookup yields CDR1 SGHTA and CDR2 FQGTGA. V was cut by 3 bases and J by 5 bases, with 10 bases left in between.

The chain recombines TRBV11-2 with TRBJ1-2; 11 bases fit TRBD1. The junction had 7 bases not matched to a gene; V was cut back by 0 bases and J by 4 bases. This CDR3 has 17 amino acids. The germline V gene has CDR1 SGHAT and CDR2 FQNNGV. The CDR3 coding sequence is TGTGCCAGCAGCTTAGATCCCCGGACAGGGGGCGGCTATGGCTACACCTTC. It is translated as CASSLDPRTGGGYGYTF.

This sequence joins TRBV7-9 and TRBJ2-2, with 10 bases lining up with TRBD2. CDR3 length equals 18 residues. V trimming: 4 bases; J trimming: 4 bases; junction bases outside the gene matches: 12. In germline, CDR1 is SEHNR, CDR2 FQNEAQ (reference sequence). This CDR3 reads CASSSVKTSGEITGELFF. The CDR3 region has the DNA TGTGCCAGCAGCTCCGTGAAAACTAGCGGGGAGATCACCGGGGAGCTGTTTTTT.